This paragraph reports one T cell receptor (beta chain). Its antigen is as yet unknown. The data are from a study of cytotoxic CD8 clonotypes in ibrutinib-treated CLL. Study information: The subjects consisted of about a dozen relapsed/refractory and some 15 treatment-naive individuals, with around 17 IGHV unmutated.

Overall study results and limits: Clonality correlated strongly with circulating CD8+ T cells and exceeded age-matched healthy donors at baseline. The study found clonality rose at ibrutinib response, then fell toward baseline at progression.

Generated by immunoSEQ multiplex PCR, the TCRdb table keeps only in-frame clones and is missing some. This sample has about 140,000 clones; about 80% occur once, and the top ten carry 28%. V was pared by 3 bases and J by 4 bases, with 4 bases of the junction left unmatched. Germline values: CDR1 SGHNT, CDR2 YENEEA. The CDR3 runs 14 residues. This clonotype originated in a human donor with chronic lymphocytic leukemia. The chain is built from TRBV11-3 and TRBJ2-7; 9 nucleotides match TRBD2. The source material was PBMCs, sampled after 12 months of ibrutinib treatment. The CDR3 DNA reads as TGTGCCAGCAGCTTGGCTGCGGGAGGGTACGAGCAGTACTTC. Translating it yields CASSLAAGGYEQYF.